This entry lists 4 T cell receptor beta chains sequenced from one sample in a study of T cell repertoires in cytomegalovirus infection. From the reads, TCRdb called clonotypes with MiXCR, one entry per CDR3 protein. Among some 130,000 distinct CDR3 sequences, roughly 9% were seen once, and the ten largest hold about a tenth. Sequenced material: PBMCs. These receptor sequences come from a human donor in good health (CMV status not recorded). Some clones in this sample may be carry-over from other donors' samples.

This clonotype was counted many times. The rearrangement links TRBV7-2 to TRBJ1-2; D gene ambiguous. CDR1 and CDR2 (germline): SGHTA, FQGNSA. The V end was cut by 5 bases, the J end by 3 bases, with 13 bases between. The CDR3 sequence is 14 residues long. The CDR3 sequence is CASSPGILYYGYTF. DNA for the CDR3: TGTGCCAGCAGCCCCGGGATCCTTTACTATGGCTACACCTTC.

In its sample, this clonotype was seen many times. V gene TRBV6-6 combines with J gene TRBJ2-7, with D tentatively TRBD1 or TRBD2 (5 bases each). The CDR3 extends over 13 amino acids. Germline CDR1 is MNHNY and CDR2 is SVGAGI (reference sequence). Trimming left V 3 bases short and J 4 bases short, with 10 bases between. This CDR3 reads CASSYLWGYEQYF. CDR3 sequence (DNA): TGTGCCAGCAGTTATCTTTGGGGGTACGAGCAGTACTTC.

The sample holds a few counts of this clonotype. J is TRBJ2-2 and V is TRBV15; D gene unclear. Germline assignment: CDR1 LNHNV and CDR2 YYDKDF (reference sequence). The CDR3 has 14 amino acids. V was cut by 3 bases and J by 6 bases, with 11 bases left in between. For the CDR3, the DNA is TGTGCCACCAGCAGGGAACGACCCCCCGGGGAGCTGTTTTTT. Translating it yields CATSRERPPGELFF.

This clonotype showed up many times. The chain couples TRBV7-2 to TRBJ1-1, with 9 bases that match TRBD1. Germline trimming cut 1 base from V and 4 bases from J; bases unmatched to any gene: 4. The germline V gene has CDR1 SGHTA and CDR2 FQGNSA. The CDR3 is made up of 15 amino acids. Here the CDR3 DNA reads TGTGCCAGCAGCTTAGAAGGACAGGGGACCACTGAAGCTTTCTTT. This translates into CASSLEGQGTTEAFF.